This TCR beta chain is from a study of blood T cell repertoires in COVID-19. On the study more broadly: COVID-19 samples collected from the United States, Italy and Spain covered acute and convalescent phases. T cells, B-cell-depleted T cells, or PBMCs provided the cDNA or gDNA that served as material.

Using immunoSEQ multiplex PCR, the repertoire was profiled, and TCRdb retains in-frame clones only, with some absent. The sample includes over 85,000 clones, around 79% seen only once; the top ten take around 15%. This clone turned up a few times. This clonotype originated in a woman of 80 years or more with active or convalescent COVID-19. Sequenced: peripheral blood.

This CDR3 is CSATQGEAFF. CDR3 in DNA: TGCAGCGCAACACAGGGAGAAGCTTTCTTT. The chain is built from TRBV29-1 and TRBJ1-1; possible D gene TRBD1, 6 bases. There are 10 residues in the CDR3. V was pared by 7 bases and J by 8 bases, with 11 bases between. Germline CDR1 and CDR2: SQVTM and ANQGSEA.